Following are 17 T cell receptor beta chains from one sample sequenced in a study of CXCR3 chemokines and chemotherapy response in bladder cancer (dated 2022 in TCRdb). Library method: PCR. TCRdb shows the sequencer as Illumina HiSeq 2500. TCRdb reprocessing: public reads trimmed at Q25 with fastp, clones called with MiXCR, in-frame beta chains kept. Each record represents a unique CDR3 protein, reported with the most common genes and DNA among its rows. The sample table contains about 3,500 distinct CDR3 sequences; only one count was recorded for more than 25% of them. The leading ten clones occupy roughly 15% of the sample. This specimen was collected from a patient whose treatment included neoadjuvant chemotherapy. These receptors all stem from a human donor with bladder cancer that did not respond to neoadjuvant chemotherapy.

CDR3 loop: CASSYTTGAYTQYF. DNA of the CDR3: TGTGCCAGCAGTTATACCACCGGGGCTTATACGCAGTATTTT. The rearrangement joins TRBV6-2 or TRBV6-3 to TRBJ2-3, with D perhaps matching TRBD1 or TRBD2 (5 bases each). The CDR3 totals 14 residues. V was clipped by 3 bases and J by 7 bases, with 14 bases between them. Germline CDR1 MNHEY, CDR2 SVGEGT.

The chain uses TRBV6-2 or TRBV6-3 and TRBJ2-5; TRBD2 matches at 12 bases. With V trimmed by 6 bases and J by 7 bases, 6 bases remained unmatched. The CDR3 totals 14 residues. Germline V gene lookup returns CDR1 MNHEY and CDR2 SVGEGT. CDR3 sequence (DNA): TGTGCCAGCAGACGACTAGCGGGGGAAGGGACCCAGTACTTC. Protein product: CASRRLAGEGTQYF.

The V gene is TRBV6-2 or TRBV6-3, the J gene TRBJ1-2, with D tentatively TRBD1 (5 bases). V gave up 6 bases and J gave up 8 bases, with 19 bases separating them. CDR3 length: 14 residues. Germline loops: CDR1 MNHEY, CDR2 SVGEGT. The DNA for the CDR3 is TGTGCCAGCAGGGACCCTGGGATGGAGGGGGGCTACACCTTC. Its translation is CASRDPGMEGGYTF.

Note on this clonotype: It differs at one base from a far larger clone, so likely a read error. The V gene is TRBV6-1, the J gene TRBJ2-1; D is undetermined. In germline, CDR1 is MNHNS, CDR2 SASEGT. Trimming took 3 bases from V and 4 from J, leaving 10 bases between them. CDR3 size: 14 residues. This CDR3 reads CASSESRLYNEQFF. In nucleotides, the CDR3 is TGTGCCAGCAGTGAGTCGAGGTTATACAATGAGCAGTTCTTC.

This clonotype is termed medium-sized. The CDR3: CAIRGQGIDTQYF. CDR3 in DNA: TGTGCCATCAGGGGACAGGGGATAGATACGCAGTATTTT. The rearrangement uses TRBV10-3 and TRBJ2-3; TRBD1 agrees at 10 bases. Germline V gene lookup returns CDR1 ENHRY and CDR2 SYGVKD. The CDR3 is 13 amino acids. V lost 6 bases to trimming and J lost 5 bases; unmatched junction nucleotides: 2.

In this sample, this clonotype turned up many times. The chain carries TRBV20-1 and TRBJ1-5; no definite D call. V shed 3 bases and J shed 4 bases, with 10 bases lying between them. The CDR3 runs to 13 residues. The germline gives CDR1 DFQATT, CDR2 SNEGSKA (reference sequence). CDR3: CSASDWGNQPQHF. CDR3 DNA sequence: TGCAGTGCTAGTGATTGGGGAAATCAGCCCCAGCATTTT.

This clonotype is deemed large. The chain links TRBV6-6 to TRBJ2-7; unclear D gene. Trimming pared 2 bases from V and 0 bases from J, leaving 8 bases between. The CDR3 has 14 amino acids. Germline V gene lookup returns CDR1 MNHNY and CDR2 SVGAGI (reference sequence). DNA for the CDR3: TGTGCCAGCAGTTACCCGGGTGGCTCCTACGAGCAGTACTTC. Translated, it gives CASSYPGGSYEQYF.

This clonotype rates as medium-sized. V is TRBV7-2 and J is TRBJ1-1, with D maybe TRBD1 (5 bases). The CDR3 length is 17 residues. The V end was cut by 1 base, the J end by 0 bases, with 15 bases between. Germline V gene lookup returns CDR1 SGHTA and CDR2 FQGNSA. The CDR3 loop reads CASSLGQGVGMNTEAFF. CDR3 coding DNA: TGTGCCAGCAGCTTAGGGCAGGGAGTCGGCATGAACACTGAAGCTTTCTTT.

The V gene is TRBV7-2, the J gene TRBJ2-2; 9 bases align to TRBD1. The CDR3 spans 15 residues. CDR1 is SGHTA and CDR2 is FQGNSA in the germline V gene. The J segment lost 5 bases and the V segment lost 3 bases, leaving 4 bases of the junction unmatched. For the CDR3, the DNA is TGTGCCAGCAGCTTGGTGACAGGGGGAACCGGGGAGCTGTTTTTT. The encoded protein is CASSLVTGGTGELFF.

This clonotype is labeled as medium-sized. The V call is TRBV19, the J call TRBJ1-2, with TRBD1 matching over 7 bases. V was pared by 7 bases and J by 6 bases, with 11 bases of the junction left unmatched. The germline CDR1 and CDR2 sequences are LNHDA and SQIVND (reference sequence). There are 14 residues in the CDR3. CDR3 sequence (DNA): TGTGCCAGTAACTACAGACAGGGAGCGAATGGCTACACCTTC. This codes for CASNYRQGANGYTF.

Within the sample, this clonotype is large (0.1 to 1%). The chain recombines TRBV6-2 or TRBV6-3 with TRBJ2-1, with no clear D. The CDR3 runs 17 residues. V shed 2 bases and J shed 1 base, with 15 bases lying between them. CDR1 is MNHEY and CDR2 is SVGEGT in the germline V gene. The DNA of the CDR3 is TGTGCCAGCAGTTACAGCTTGGTGCGGCCTTCCTACAATGAGCAGTTCTTC. Its protein product is CASSYSLVRPSYNEQFF.

V and J are TRBV6-6 and TRBJ1-1; tentatively, D is TRBD1 (5 bases). The germline V gene encodes CDR1 MNHNY and CDR2 SVGAGI (reference sequence). The CDR3 totals 16 residues. Deletions cut 5 bases from V and 0 bases from J, with 16 bases between. As DNA, the CDR3 is TGTGCCAGCAGTAGTCCCGGCCCGGACATGAACACTGAAGCTTTCTTT. It codes for CASSSPGPDMNTEAFF.

This clonotype is large in the sample. The chain has TRBV7-2 and TRBJ2-1; no firm D call. The germline V and J ends were trimmed by 4 bases and 4 bases, with 8 bases remaining between them. Germline lookup yields CDR1 SGHTA and CDR2 FQGNSA. The CDR3 is 13 amino acids. This CDR3 is CASSSELYNEQFF. CDR3 coding DNA: TGTGCCAGCAGCTCAGAACTATACAATGAGCAGTTCTTC.

This chain's CDR3 is CATRDPGAYTQYF. CDR3 DNA: TGTGCCACCCGGGACCCCGGGGCTTATACGCAGTATTTT. The chain has TRBV6-5 and TRBJ2-3; D tentatively reads TRBD1 or TRBD2 (5 bases each). The ends were cut back, 10 bases at V and 7 bases at J, with 18 bases in the middle. The length of the CDR3 is 13 residues. Germline CDR1 and CDR2: MNHEY and SVGAGI.

This clonotype was detected many times. The V and J genes are TRBV25-1 and TRBJ2-2; 7 nucleotides match TRBD1. The V and J ends lost 4 bases and 6 bases, in that order; junction bases with no gene match: 5. This CDR3 comprises 14 residues. The germline CDR1 and CDR2 sequences are MGHDK and SYGVNS. The CDR3 DNA reads as TGTGCCAGCAGTGCCCTACAGGGGTCCGGGGAGCTGTTTTTT. It codes for CASSALQGSGELFF. Full variable domain (rest looked up from reference TRBV25-1 and TRBJ2-2): EADIYQTPRYLVIGTGKKITLECSQTMGHDKMYWYQQDPGMELHLIHYSYGVNSTEKGDLSSESTVSRIRTEHFPLTLESARPSHTSQYLCASSALQGSGELFFGEGSRLTVL.

This clonotype has at least ten counts. V usage is TRBV29-1 and J usage is TRBJ2-7; D is unresolved. Germline CDR1 reads SQVTM; CDR2 reads ANQGSEA. V lost 5 bases to trimming and J lost 3 bases, with 2 bases between them. This CDR3 has 9 residues. The CDR3 DNA is TGCAGCGTTCTCTACGAGCAGTACTTC. This translates into CSVLYEQYF.

This clonotype is judged medium-sized. The chain uses TRBV18 and TRBJ2-2; unclear D gene. V was shortened by 2 bases and J by 4 bases, with 11 bases between the two germline ends. The CDR3 is made up of 15 amino acids. The V gene's germline CDR1 is KGHSH and CDR2 LQKENI. In DNA, the CDR3 is TGTGCCAGCTCACCAGTGGGGATTCTCACCGGGGAGCTGTTTTTT. Its translation is CASSPVGILTGELFF.